The 15 T cell receptor beta chains listed next were all sequenced from one sample in a study of CD8 T cells in Susac syndrome. RNA in amounts of roughly 0.5 to 1 ug was reverse transcribed with random hexamers. TCRdb redid the calling of the immunoSEQ multiplex PCR reads with MiXCR, one entry per CDR3 protein. The table lists more than 200,000 distinct CDR3 sequences, about 94% of them singletons. Sequenced material: CD8+ T cells from PBMCs. These receptors all stem from a human donor with multiple sclerosis.

V and J are TRBV19 and TRBJ1-4; D is unresolved. The V gene's germline CDR1 is LNHDA and CDR2 SQIVND (reference sequence). The ends were cut back, 11 bases at V and 5 bases at J, with 12 bases in the middle. The CDR3 is 12 amino acids. CDR3 in amino acids: CAVEEENEKLFF. DNA of the CDR3: TGTGCCGTAGAGGAGGAAAATGAAAAACTGTTTTTT.

V and J are TRBV24-1 and TRBJ1-1; TRBD1 matches 7 bases. V was clipped by 4 bases and J by 1 base; unmatched bases: 2. The CDR3 contains 14 residues. Germline CDR1 KGHDR, CDR2 SFDVKD. In nucleotides, the CDR3 is TGTGCCACCAGTGAAGGGACAGCGAACACTGAAGCTTTCTTT. It codes for CATSEGTANTEAFF.

Here the CDR3 DNA reads TGTGCCTGGGTCGAATCCACAGATACGCAGTATTTT. This codes for CAWVESTDTQYF. The chain employs TRBV30 and TRBJ2-3; D ambiguous. V was pared by 5 bases and J by 2 bases, with 8 bases between. This CDR3 contains 12 residues. Looked up from germline, CDR1 is GTSNPN and CDR2 is SVGIG (reference sequence).

The CDR3 nucleotides read TGCAGCGTTGTAGGGACAGTCGGACTAGCGGGGGAACCTAGCTCCTACAATGAGCAGTTCTTC. It translates to CSVVGTVGLAGEPSSYNEQFF. V and J are TRBV29-1 and TRBJ2-1; 13 bases match TRBD2. This CDR3 comprises 21 residues. Per germline, CDR1 SQVTM and CDR2 ANQGSEA. J was trimmed by 0 bases and V by 4 bases; bases with no gene match: 18.

The chain links TRBV5-8 to TRBJ1-4, with D unclear. Trimming stripped 1 base from V and 1 base from J, with 14 bases between. The CDR3 contains 17 residues. The germline CDR1 and CDR2 sequences are SGHTS and YDEGEE. The CDR3 DNA sequence: TGTGCCAGCAGCTTGAGGGTCAGCCCATTAACTAATGAAAAACTGTTTTTT. Amino acids: CASSLRVSPLTNEKLFF.

V gene TRBV7-9 combines with J gene TRBJ1-2; TRBD1 is a possible D gene (5 bases). There are 15 residues in the CDR3. Between the trimmed V and J ends, which lost 5 bases and 6 bases, there was a span of 19 bases. Germline V gives CDR1 SEHNR, CDR2 FQNEAQ (reference sequence). CDR3 sequence reads: CASSPRTQRIDGYTF. Written as DNA, the CDR3 is TGTGCCAGCAGCCCCAGGACACAAAGGATTGATGGCTACACCTTC. The full variable domain, rest sourced from reference TRBV7-9 and TRBJ1-2, is DTGVSQNPRHKITKRGQNVTFRCDPISEHNRLYWYRQTLGQGPEFLTYFQNEAQLEKSRLLSDRFSAERPKGSFSTLEIQRTEQGDSAMYLCASSPRTQRIDGYTFGSGTRLTVV.

This clonotype has only one observation. A read error may account for a junction end that differs from germline. V usage is TRBV6-1 and J usage is TRBJ2-1; tentative D call: TRBD2 (6 bases). The CDR3 consists of 15 residues. Per germline, CDR1 MNHNS and CDR2 SASEGT. Written as DNA, the CDR3 is TGTGCCAGCCGTGAAGCGCTCGGGAGTGGTAATGAGCAGTTCTTC. Translation: CASREALGSGNEQFF.

The chain couples TRBV20-1 to TRBJ2-7; 7 bases are a match to TRBD2. Trimming took 5 bases from V and 2 from J; bases not matched to a gene: 9. This CDR3 region has 14 residues. Germline V gene sequence: CDR1 DFQATT, CDR2 SNEGSKA (reference sequence). CDR3 bases: TGCAGTGCTCTTGGACTAGTAGGAACCTACGAGCAGTACTTC. It translates to CSALGLVGTYEQYF.

This rearrangement joins TRBV2 to TRBJ1-5; a possible D gene is TRBD1 (5 bases). The germline CDR1 and CDR2 sequences are SNHLY and FYNNEI. Trimming pared 2 bases from V and 5 bases from J, leaving 10 bases between. The length of the CDR3 is 14 residues. The CDR3 nucleotides read TGTGCCAGCAGTGAATTTGGGGGAGATCAGCCCCAGCATTTT. This gives the protein CASSEFGGDQPQHF. The entire variable domain, with the rest obtained from reference TRBV2 and TRBJ1-5, is as follows: EPEVTQTPSHQVTQMGQEVILRCVPISNHLYFYWYRQILGQKVEFLVSFYNNEISEKSEIFDDQFSVERPDGSNFTLKIRSTKLEDSAMYFCASSEFGGDQPQHFGDGTRLSIL.

The V call is TRBV9, the J call TRBJ2-3, with D tentatively TRBD2 (5 bases). The CDR3 loop spans 15 amino acids. Per germline, CDR1 SGDLS and CDR2 YYNGEE. Trimming cost V 1 base and J 6 bases, with 15 bases left between them. CDR3 sequence reads: CASSVFAPGRDTQYF. The CDR3 DNA reads TGTGCCAGCAGCGTATTTGCGCCGGGAAGGGATACGCAGTATTTT.

The chain combines TRBV5-1 with TRBJ1-5, with unresolved D. The CDR3 is 14 residues long. Trimming took 0 bases from V and 6 from J, leaving 10 bases between them. The germline V gene has CDR1 SGHRS and CDR2 YFSETQ. The CDR3 DNA reads TGCGCCAGCAGCTTGGGACCGCATATTCAGCCCCAGCATTTT. Its translation is CASSLGPHIQPQHF.

The J gene is TRBJ1-1, the V gene TRBV29-1; D not resolved. The CDR3 covers 14 residues. From germline, CDR1 is SQVTM and CDR2 ANQGSEA. The V gene lost 4 bases and the J gene lost 0 bases, with 12 bases spanning the gap. The CDR3 nucleotides are TGCAGCGTTGGGCTGACCACATTGAACACTGAAGCTTTCTTT. It translates to CSVGLTTLNTEAFF.

V is TRBV12-3 or TRBV12-4 and J is TRBJ2-1; D ambiguous. V was pared by 8 bases and J by 2 bases, with 7 bases between. The length of the CDR3 is 12 residues. The DNA for the CDR3 is TGTGCCAGCCGAAGAACCTACAATGAGCAGTTCTTC. It translates to CASRRTYNEQFF.

The chain links TRBV12-3 or TRBV12-4 to TRBJ2-4; 7 nucleotides agree with TRBD2. With V trimmed by 4 bases and J by 0 bases, 0 bases remained unmatched. CDR3 length: 14 amino acids. CDR3 nucleotide sequence: TGTGCCAGCAGTTCGGGGGGAGCCAAAAACATTCAGTACTTC. It yields the protein CASSSGGAKNIQYF.

The chain carries TRBV29-1 and TRBJ2-7, with a possible D match to TRBD2 (6 bases). This CDR3 is 13 amino acids long. V lost 6 bases to trimming and J lost 2 bases, with 14 bases between them. Looked up from germline, CDR1 is SQVTM and CDR2 is ANQGSEA. This chain's CDR3 is CSVRPPGAYEQYF. The CDR3 DNA sequence: TGCAGCGTCAGACCCCCGGGGGCCTACGAGCAGTACTTC.